The entry below describes one TCR beta chain. The sample comes from a study of control samples from healthy donors and cancer patients. Some clones are missing from TCRdb's copy, which holds only in-frame ones; the method was immunoSEQ multiplex PCR. The sample records about 86,000 clones, 85% to 90% being singletons. The germline V gene encodes CDR1 MNHEY and CDR2 SMNVEV (reference sequence). V gave up 1 base and J gave up 4 bases, with 2 bases separating them. CDR3 size: 12 residues. The chain is built from TRBV27 and TRBJ2-1; no clear D gene. This clonotype was obtained from a woman aged 50 to 60 with colorectal cancer. Material for sequencing was PBMCs. This CDR3 is CASSLLYNEQFF. The CDR3 DNA sequence: TGTGCCAGCAGTTTATTATACAATGAGCAGTTCTTC.